The 10 T cell receptor beta chains listed next were all sequenced from one sample in a study of blood T cell repertoires in COVID-19 (dated by TCRdb to 2020 to 2021). The method behind the library was the immunoSEQ multiplex PCR assay. Drawn from immuneACCESS, this table holds only the in-frame rearrangements with V and J called that TCRdb kept. Clones are partly lost; checked studies trace under half to an unresolved V gene and leave the rest unexplained. Counted in this sample were about 55,000 clones; almost 90% of them appeared once. The top ten clonotypes cover around 8.5% of the sample. The sequencing input was peripheral blood. These TCRs come from a man in his sixties with active COVID-19.

This chain links TRBV11-2 with TRBJ1-1; D unclear. V lost 7 bases to trimming and J lost 6 bases, with 15 bases between them. CDR3 length equals 13 residues. Germline CDR1 and CDR2: SGHAT and FQNNGV. CDR3 coding DNA: TGTGCCAGCACCCGGGTCGGGTACTCTGAAGCTTTCTTT. Protein product: CASTRVGYSEAFF.

The chain has TRBV6-2 or TRBV6-3 and TRBJ2-1, with 7 bases that match TRBD2. The trim removed 5 bases at V and 0 bases at J, leaving 4 bases unmatched. From germline, CDR1 is MNHEY and CDR2 SVGEGT. The CDR3 is 15 residues long. CDR3 bases: TGTGCCAGCAGTGACGGGGGGAGCTCCTACAATGAGCAGTTCTTC. This encodes CASSDGGSSYNEQFF.

The chain links TRBV7-2 to TRBJ2-7, with D maybe TRBD1 (6 bases). Trimming removed 4 bases from V and 2 bases from J, with 15 bases in between. CDR3 length: 15 residues. Germline assignment: CDR1 SGHTA and CDR2 FQGNSA. The CDR3 DNA follows: TGTGCCAGCAGCTATCCTCCCGGGACAACCTACGAGCAGTACTTC. Protein: CASSYPPGTTYEQYF.

About this clone itself: The germline gene is not matched at one end of the junction; a read error may be the cause. The genes are TRBV4-1 and TRBJ1-1; D gene unclear. The germline V gene has CDR1 MGHRA and CDR2 YSYEKL. The CDR3 length is 13 residues. CDR3 amino acids: CASSKDAVFTAFF. The CDR3 DNA sequence: TGCGCCAGCAGCAAAGATGCGGTCTTCACAGCTTTCTTT.

The chain is built from TRBV18 and TRBJ2-1, with D possibly matching TRBD1 (5 bases). Per the germline V gene, CDR1 is KGHSH and CDR2 is LQKENI. The CDR3 extends over 17 amino acids. Trimming took 0 bases from V and 0 from J, leaving 12 bases between them. CDR3 DNA: TGTGCCAGCTCACCACCGTGGCAGGGCAGCTCCTACAATGAGCAGTTCTTC. Amino acids: CASSPPWQGSSYNEQFF.

The chain combines TRBV27 with TRBJ2-7; the match to TRBD2 covers 11 bases. CDR1 is MNHEY, CDR2 SMNVEV, per germline (reference sequence). The CDR3 is 19 amino acids. After removal of 3 bases from V and 4 bases from J, the junction contained 17 bases not matched to a gene. CDR3 coding DNA: TGTGCCAGCAGTTTCGGTGGTGCCAGCGGACTAGCGGGTTTGTACGAGCAGTACTTC. This sequence encodes CASSFGGASGLAGLYEQYF.

The V gene is TRBV28, the J gene TRBJ1-2; 9 bases are a match to TRBD1. The V gene end was trimmed by 5 bases and the J gene end by 5 bases; junction bases not matched to a gene: 3. There are 13 residues in the CDR3. Germline V gene sequence: CDR1 MDHEN, CDR2 SYDVKM. The CDR3 protein is CASSGQGLYGYTF. For the CDR3, the DNA is TGTGCCAGCAGTGGACAGGGGTTATATGGCTACACCTTC.

The V gene is TRBV18, the J gene TRBJ1-2; 8 positions match TRBD1. V shed 0 bases and J 3 bases; nucleotides not matched to a gene: 6. The CDR3 runs to 16 residues. CDR1 KGHSH and CDR2 LQKENI come from the germline V gene. The CDR3 is CASSPPRQGYYYGYTF. In DNA form, the CDR3 reads TGTGCCAGCTCACCACCCAGACAGGGGTATTACTATGGCTACACCTTC.

As concerns this clone: Other DNA sequences within the sample encode an identical CDR3. The chain has TRBV6-5 and TRBJ1-5; D is possibly TRBD1 (5 bases). CDR1 and CDR2 from the germline V gene are MNHEY and SVGAGI. This CDR3 has 14 amino acids. V shed 3 bases and J shed 2 bases, with 8 bases lying between them. Here the CDR3 reads CASSYSRGNQPQHF. DNA of the CDR3: TGTGCCAGCAGTTATAGCAGGGGCAATCAGCCCCAGCATTTT.

The chain is built from TRBV3-1 (or the pseudogene TRBV3-2) and TRBJ2-3; TRBD1 matches 8 bases. After removal of 3 bases from V and 7 bases from J, the junction contained 9 bases not matched to a gene. Germline V lookup: CDR1 LGHDT, CDR2 YNNKEL (reference sequence). This CDR3 has 15 amino acids. The CDR3 loop reads CASSQDRVITNTQYF. The CDR3 DNA reads TGTGCCAGCAGCCAGGACAGGGTAATAACGAATACGCAGTATTTT.